Following are 8 T cell receptor beta chains from one sample sequenced in a study of identical twins. In TCRdb, the 5' RACE reads were re-called with MiXCR into one record per CDR3 protein. The sample lists roughly 690,000 distinct CDR3 sequences; approximately 22% were seen once. These data were also reused for a study on T cells expressing NK-cell markers.

The sample taken for sequencing was PBMCs. All receptors derive from a woman under 30 in good health.

This chain uses TRBV7-9 with TRBJ2-7; D gene ambiguous. The CDR3 is 13 amino acids. V gave up 7 bases and J gave up 3 bases, with 13 bases separating them. The germline V gene has CDR1 SEHNR and CDR2 FQNEAQ (reference sequence). CDR3 sequence: CASNNGVGYEQYF. CDR3 coding DNA: TGTGCCAGCAACAATGGAGTAGGCTACGAGCAGTACTTC.

CDR3 residues: CASSPGQGTNIQYF. DNA for the CDR3: TGCGCCAGCAGCCCCGGACAGGGGACAAACATTCAGTACTTC. The chain couples TRBV5-1 to TRBJ2-4; 9 bases agree with TRBD1. CDR1 and CDR2 (germline): SGHRS, YFSETQ. Trimming at V came to 4 bases and at J to 6 bases, leaving 5 bases not matched to a gene. This CDR3 has 14 residues.

V is TRBV3-1 and J is TRBJ1-1, with unresolved D. This CDR3 spans 15 amino acids. CDR1 is LGHDT, CDR2 YNNKEL, per germline (reference sequence). Trimming took off 1 base at V and 3 bases at J, with 12 bases between the two ends. CDR3 protein: CASSQAGSRYTEAFF. CDR3 nucleotide sequence: TGTGCCAGCAGCCAAGCGGGGTCGAGGTACACTGAAGCTTTCTTT. Looking up the rest from reference TRBV3-1 and TRBJ1-1 gives the full variable domain: DTAVSQTPKYLVTQMGNDKSIKCEQNLGHDTMYWYKQDSKKFLKIMFSYNNKELIINETVPNRFSPKSPDKAHLNLHINSLELGDSAVYFCASSQAGSRYTEAFFGQGTRLTVV.

CDR3 nucleotides: TGTGCCAGCAGCCCCGACTGGGTATCGGAGTTCTTC. It is translated as CASSPDWVSEFF. The rearrangement links TRBV6-5 to TRBJ2-1; D is unclear. This CDR3 comprises 12 residues. Trimming removed 6 bases at V and 14 bases at J, with 17 bases between. CDR1 and CDR2 (germline): MNHEY, SVGAGI.

Only a few counts were recorded for this clonotype. The rearrangement joins TRBV20-1 to TRBJ2-5, with 7 bases identical to TRBD1. CDR3 size: 13 residues. After removal of 4 bases from V and 9 bases from J, the junction contained 11 bases not matched to a gene. The V gene's germline CDR1 is DFQATT and CDR2 SNEGSKA (reference sequence). CDR3: CSATLTGPEAQYF. CDR3 coding DNA: TGCAGTGCTACCCTGACAGGGCCCGAGGCCCAGTACTTC.

The V gene is TRBV15, the J gene TRBJ2-1; 7 bases line up with TRBD1. J was trimmed by 2 bases and V by 4 bases; bases with no gene match: 5. The CDR3 is 15 residues long. Germline V CDR1 and CDR2: LNHNV, YYDKDF (reference sequence). The CDR3 here is CATSTGTATYNEQFF. CDR3 sequence (DNA): TGTGCCACCAGCACCGGGACAGCTACCTACAATGAGCAGTTCTTC.

The V and J genes are TRBV6-2 or TRBV6-3 and TRBJ2-3; 7 bases match TRBD2. Germline V gene data show CDR1 as MNHEY and CDR2 as SVGEGT. The CDR3 is 14 residues long. The V and J ends lost 6 bases and 4 bases, in that order; junction bases with no gene match: 7. The CDR3 DNA follows: TGTGCCAGCAGAATGGGGGGGAGTGCAGATACGCAGTATTTT. It codes for CASRMGGSADTQYF.

The rearrangement joins TRBV7-9 to TRBJ2-4, with D possibly being TRBD2 (6 bases). Trimming pared 5 bases from V and 0 bases from J, leaving 14 bases between. CDR1 and CDR2 (germline): SEHNR, FQNEAQ (reference sequence). This CDR3 spans 16 amino acids. This chain's CDR3 is CASSNPEGLAKNIQYF. The CDR3 coding sequence is TGTGCCAGCAGCAATCCGGAGGGGCTAGCCAAAAACATTCAGTACTTC.